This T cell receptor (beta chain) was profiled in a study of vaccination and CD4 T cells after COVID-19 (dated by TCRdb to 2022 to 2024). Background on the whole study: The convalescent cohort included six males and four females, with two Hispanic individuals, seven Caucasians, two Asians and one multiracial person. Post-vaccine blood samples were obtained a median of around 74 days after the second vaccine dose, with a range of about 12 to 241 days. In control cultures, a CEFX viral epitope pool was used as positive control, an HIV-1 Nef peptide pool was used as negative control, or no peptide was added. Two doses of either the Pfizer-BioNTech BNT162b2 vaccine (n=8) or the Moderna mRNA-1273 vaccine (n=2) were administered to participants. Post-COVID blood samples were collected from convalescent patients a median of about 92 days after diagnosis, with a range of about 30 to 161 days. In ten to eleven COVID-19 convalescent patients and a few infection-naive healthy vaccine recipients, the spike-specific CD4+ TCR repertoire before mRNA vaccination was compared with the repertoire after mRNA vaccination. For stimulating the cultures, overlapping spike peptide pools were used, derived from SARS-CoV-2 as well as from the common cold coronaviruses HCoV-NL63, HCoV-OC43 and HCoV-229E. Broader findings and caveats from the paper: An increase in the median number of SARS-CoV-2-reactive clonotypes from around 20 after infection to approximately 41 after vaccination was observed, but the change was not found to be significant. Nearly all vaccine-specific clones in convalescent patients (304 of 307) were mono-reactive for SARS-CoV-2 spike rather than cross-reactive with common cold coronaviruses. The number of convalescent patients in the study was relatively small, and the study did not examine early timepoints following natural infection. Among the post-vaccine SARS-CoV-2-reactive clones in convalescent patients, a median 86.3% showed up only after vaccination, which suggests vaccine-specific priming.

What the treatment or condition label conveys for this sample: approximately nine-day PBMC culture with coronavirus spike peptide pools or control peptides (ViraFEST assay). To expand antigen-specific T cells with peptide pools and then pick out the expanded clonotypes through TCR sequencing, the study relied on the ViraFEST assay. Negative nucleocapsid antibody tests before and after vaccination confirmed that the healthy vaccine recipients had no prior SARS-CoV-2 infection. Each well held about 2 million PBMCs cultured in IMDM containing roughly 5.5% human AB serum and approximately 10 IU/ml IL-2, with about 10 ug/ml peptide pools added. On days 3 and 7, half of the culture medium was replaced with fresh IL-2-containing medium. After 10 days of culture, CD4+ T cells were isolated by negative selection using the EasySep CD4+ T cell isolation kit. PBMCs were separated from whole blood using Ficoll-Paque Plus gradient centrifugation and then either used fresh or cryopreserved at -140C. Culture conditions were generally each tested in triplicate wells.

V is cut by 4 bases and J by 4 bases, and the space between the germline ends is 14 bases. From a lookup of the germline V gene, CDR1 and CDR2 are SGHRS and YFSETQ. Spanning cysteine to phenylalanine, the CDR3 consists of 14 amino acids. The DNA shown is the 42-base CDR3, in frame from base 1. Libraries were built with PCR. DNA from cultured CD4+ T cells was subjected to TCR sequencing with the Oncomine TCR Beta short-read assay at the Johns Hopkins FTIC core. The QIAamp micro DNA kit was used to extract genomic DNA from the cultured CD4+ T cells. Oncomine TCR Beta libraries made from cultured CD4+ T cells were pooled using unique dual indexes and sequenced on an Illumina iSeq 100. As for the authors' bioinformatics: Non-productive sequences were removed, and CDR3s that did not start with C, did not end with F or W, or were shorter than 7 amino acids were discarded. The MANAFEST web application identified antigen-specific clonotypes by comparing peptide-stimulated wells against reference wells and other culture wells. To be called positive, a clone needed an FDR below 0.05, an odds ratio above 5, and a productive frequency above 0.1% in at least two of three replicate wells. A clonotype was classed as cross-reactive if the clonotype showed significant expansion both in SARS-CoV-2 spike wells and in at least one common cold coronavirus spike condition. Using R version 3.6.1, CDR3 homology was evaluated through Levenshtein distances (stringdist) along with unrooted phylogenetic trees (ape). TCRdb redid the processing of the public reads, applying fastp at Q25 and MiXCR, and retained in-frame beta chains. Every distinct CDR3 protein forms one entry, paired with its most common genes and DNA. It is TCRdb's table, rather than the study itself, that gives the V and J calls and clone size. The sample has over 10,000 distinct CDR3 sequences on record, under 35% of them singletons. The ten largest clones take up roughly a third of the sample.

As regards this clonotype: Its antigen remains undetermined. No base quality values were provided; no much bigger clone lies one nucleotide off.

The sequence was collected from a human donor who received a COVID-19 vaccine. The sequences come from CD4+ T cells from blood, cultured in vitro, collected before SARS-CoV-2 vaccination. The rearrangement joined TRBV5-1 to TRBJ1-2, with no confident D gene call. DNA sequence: TGCGCCAGCAGCCCAAGGAGCATGGGCTATGGCTACACCTTC. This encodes CASSPRSMGYGYTF.